This T cell receptor (beta chain) was identified in a study of cytomegalovirus exposure and HLA in healthy donors. The overall study: The same platform was used for the roughly 120 validation repertoires as for the approximately 730 first-cohort repertoires, as reported in a later analysis. The study's findings and limits: Many donors shared some public TCRs, even though most TCR sequences were rare. Researchers counted about 150 TCR beta chains as cytomegalovirus-associated. First-cohort TCR clusters tended to co-occur in the roughly 120 validation repertoires, a later analysis found.

TCRdb keeps only in-frame clones here, not all; method: immunoSEQ multiplex PCR. The data hold 160,000 or so clones, with 88% observed a single time. This clone has just a few counts. Its antigen remains unknown. This CDR3 comprises 16 residues. From germline, CDR1 is MNHEY and CDR2 SMNVEV (reference sequence). The junction had 13 bases not matched to a gene; V was cut back by 6 bases and J by 13 bases. The V call is TRBV27, the J call TRBJ1-6; TRBD1 matches 12 bases. The sample taken for sequencing was PBMCs. This clonotype was obtained from a man younger than 35 in good health and CMV-seronegative. CDR3 sequence: CASSPGTGGFRGPLHF. CDR3 coding DNA: TGTGCCAGCAGCCCCGGGACAGGGGGCTTTAGGGGTCCCCTCCACTTT.